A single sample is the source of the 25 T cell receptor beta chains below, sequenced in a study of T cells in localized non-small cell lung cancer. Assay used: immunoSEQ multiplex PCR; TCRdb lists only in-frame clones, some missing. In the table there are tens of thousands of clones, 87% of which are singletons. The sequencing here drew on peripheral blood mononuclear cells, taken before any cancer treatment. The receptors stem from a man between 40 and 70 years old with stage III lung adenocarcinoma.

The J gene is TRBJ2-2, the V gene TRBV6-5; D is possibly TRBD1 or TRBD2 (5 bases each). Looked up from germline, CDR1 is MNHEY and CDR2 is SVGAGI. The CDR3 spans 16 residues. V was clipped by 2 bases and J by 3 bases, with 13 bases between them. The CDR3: CASSYPGTGHTGELFF. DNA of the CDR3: TGTGCCAGCAGTTACCCGGGGACGGGTCACACCGGGGAGCTGTTTTTT.

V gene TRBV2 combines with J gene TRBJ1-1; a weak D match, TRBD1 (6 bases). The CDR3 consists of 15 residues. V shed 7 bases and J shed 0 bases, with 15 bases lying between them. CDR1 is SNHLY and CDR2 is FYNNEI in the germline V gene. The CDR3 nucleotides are TGTGCCAGCAAGCGCGGAGGGGGAATGAACACTGAAGCTTTCTTT. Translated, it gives CASKRGGGMNTEAFF.

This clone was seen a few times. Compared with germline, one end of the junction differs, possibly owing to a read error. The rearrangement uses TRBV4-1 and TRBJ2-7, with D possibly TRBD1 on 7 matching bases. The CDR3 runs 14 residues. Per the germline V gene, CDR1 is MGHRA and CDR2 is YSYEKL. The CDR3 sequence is CASSQIGRDRRINF. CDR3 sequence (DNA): TGCGCCAGCAGCCAAATCGGGCGGGACAGACGGATCAACTTC.

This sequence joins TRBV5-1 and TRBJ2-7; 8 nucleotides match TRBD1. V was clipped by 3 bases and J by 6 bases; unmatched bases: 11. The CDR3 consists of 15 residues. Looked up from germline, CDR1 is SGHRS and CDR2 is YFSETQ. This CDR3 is CASSSQTGVSFEQYF. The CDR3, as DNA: TGCGCCAGCAGCTCCCAGACAGGGGTATCATTCGAGCAGTACTTC.

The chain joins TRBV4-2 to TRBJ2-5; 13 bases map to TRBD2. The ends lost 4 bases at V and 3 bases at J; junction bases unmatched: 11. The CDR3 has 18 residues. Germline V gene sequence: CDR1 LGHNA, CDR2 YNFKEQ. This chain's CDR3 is CASSRRPGTSGVEETQYF. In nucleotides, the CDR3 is TGTGCCAGCAGCCGACGCCCCGGGACTAGCGGGGTTGAAGAGACCCAGTACTTC.

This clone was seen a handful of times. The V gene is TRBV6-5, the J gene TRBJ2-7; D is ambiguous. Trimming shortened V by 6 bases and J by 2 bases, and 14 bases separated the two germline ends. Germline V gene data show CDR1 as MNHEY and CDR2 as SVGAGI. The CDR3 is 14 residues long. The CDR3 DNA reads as TGTGCCAGCAGCACCGTCCTCCTCCCCTACGAGCAGTACTTC. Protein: CASSTVLLPYEQYF.

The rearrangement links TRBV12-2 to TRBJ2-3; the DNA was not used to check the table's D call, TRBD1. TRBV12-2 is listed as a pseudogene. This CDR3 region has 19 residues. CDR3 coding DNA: TGTGCAAGTCGCTTAGCAGGCAAGGACAGGGAGGATGTTGGGGATACGCAGTATTTT. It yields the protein CASRLAGKDREDVGDTQYF.

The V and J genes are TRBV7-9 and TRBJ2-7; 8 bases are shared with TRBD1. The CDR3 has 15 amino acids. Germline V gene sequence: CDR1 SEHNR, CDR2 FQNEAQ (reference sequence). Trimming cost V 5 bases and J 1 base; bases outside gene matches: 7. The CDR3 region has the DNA TGTGCCAGCAGCGACACAGGGGGTCCTTCCTACGAGCAGTACTTC. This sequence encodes CASSDTGGPSYEQYF.

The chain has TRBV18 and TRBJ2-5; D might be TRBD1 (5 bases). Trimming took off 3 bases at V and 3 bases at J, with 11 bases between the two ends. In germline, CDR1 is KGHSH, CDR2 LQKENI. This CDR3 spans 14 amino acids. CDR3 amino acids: CASSPNKGKETQYF. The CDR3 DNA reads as TGTGCCAGCTCACCTAACAAGGGGAAAGAGACCCAGTACTTC.

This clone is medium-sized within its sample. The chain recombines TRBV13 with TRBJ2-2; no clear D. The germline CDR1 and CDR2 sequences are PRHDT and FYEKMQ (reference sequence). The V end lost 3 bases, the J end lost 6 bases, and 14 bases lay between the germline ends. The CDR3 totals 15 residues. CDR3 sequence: CASSFSPGAPGELFF. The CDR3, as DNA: TGTGCCAGCAGCTTTTCACCAGGCGCCCCCGGGGAGCTGTTTTTT.

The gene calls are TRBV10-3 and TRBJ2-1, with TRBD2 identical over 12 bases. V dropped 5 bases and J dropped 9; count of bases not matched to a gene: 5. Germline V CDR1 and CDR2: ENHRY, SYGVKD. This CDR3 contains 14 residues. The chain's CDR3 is CAISTSGGFGEQFF. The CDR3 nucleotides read TGTGCCATCAGTACTAGCGGGGGGTTTGGTGAGCAGTTCTTC.

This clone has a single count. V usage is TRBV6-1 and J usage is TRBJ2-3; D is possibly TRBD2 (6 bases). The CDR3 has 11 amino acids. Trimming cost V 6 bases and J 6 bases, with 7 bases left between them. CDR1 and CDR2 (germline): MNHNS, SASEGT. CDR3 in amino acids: CASSGGDTQYF. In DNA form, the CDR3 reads TGTGCCAGCAGCGGAGGGGATACGCAGTATTTT.

As DNA, the CDR3 is TGTGCCAGTAGTCGATCCCCCGGGGAAAAACTGTTTTTT. Residues: CASSRSPGEKLFF. The chain joins TRBV19 to TRBJ1-4; unclear D gene. Trimming stripped 5 bases from V and 8 bases from J, with 12 bases between. Germline values: CDR1 LNHDA, CDR2 SQIVND (reference sequence). This CDR3 has 13 amino acids.

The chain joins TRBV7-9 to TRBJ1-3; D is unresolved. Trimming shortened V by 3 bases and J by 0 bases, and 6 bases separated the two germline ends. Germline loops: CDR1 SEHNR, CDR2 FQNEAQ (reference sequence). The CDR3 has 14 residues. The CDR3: CASSLAGSGNTIYF. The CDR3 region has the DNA TGTGCCAGCAGCTTGGCCGGCTCTGGAAACACCATATATTTT.

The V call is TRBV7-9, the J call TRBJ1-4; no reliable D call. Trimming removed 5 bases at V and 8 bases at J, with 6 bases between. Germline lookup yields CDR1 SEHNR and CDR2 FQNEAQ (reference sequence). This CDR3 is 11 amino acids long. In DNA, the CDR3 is TGTGCCAGCAGCCAAAGAGAAAAACTGTTTTTT. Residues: CASSQREKLFF.

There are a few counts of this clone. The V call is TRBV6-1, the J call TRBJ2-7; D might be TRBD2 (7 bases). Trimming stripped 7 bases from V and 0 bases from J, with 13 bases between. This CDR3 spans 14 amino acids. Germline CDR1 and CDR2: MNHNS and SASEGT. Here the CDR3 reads CASTLGGDSYEQYF. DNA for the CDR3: TGTGCCAGCACCCTAGGGGGGGACTCCTACGAGCAGTACTTC.

CDR3 in DNA: TGTGCCAGCTCTAATCGACGGGGGGGCGTGACAGATACGCAGTATTTT. Encoded protein: CASSNRRGGVTDTQYF. This rearrangement joins TRBV5-4 to TRBJ2-3, with 8 positions matching TRBD2. Germline V gene data show CDR1 as SGHNT and CDR2 as YYREEE (reference sequence). The CDR3 loop spans 16 amino acids. Unmatched junction bases numbered 13, after V lost 7 bases and J lost 3 bases.

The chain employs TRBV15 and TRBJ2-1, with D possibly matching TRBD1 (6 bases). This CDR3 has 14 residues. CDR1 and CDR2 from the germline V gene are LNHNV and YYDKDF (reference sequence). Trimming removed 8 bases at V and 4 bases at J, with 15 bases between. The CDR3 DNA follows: TGTGCCACCGATAAGGGGGAATGGTACAATGAGCAGTTCTTC. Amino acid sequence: CATDKGEWYNEQFF. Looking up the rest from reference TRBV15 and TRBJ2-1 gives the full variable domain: DAMVIQNPRYQVTQFGKPVTLSCSQTLNHNVMYWYQQKSSQAPKLLFHYYDKDFNNEADTPDNFQSRRPNTSFCFLDIRSPGLGDTAMYLCATDKGEWYNEQFFGPGTRLTVL.

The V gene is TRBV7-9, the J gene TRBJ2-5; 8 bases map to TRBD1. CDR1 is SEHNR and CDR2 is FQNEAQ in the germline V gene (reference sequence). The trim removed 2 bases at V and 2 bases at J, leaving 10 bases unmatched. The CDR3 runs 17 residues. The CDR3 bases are TGTGCCAGCAGCTTATGGTTGGGGACAGGCCAACAAGAGACCCAGTACTTC. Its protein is CASSLWLGTGQQETQYF.

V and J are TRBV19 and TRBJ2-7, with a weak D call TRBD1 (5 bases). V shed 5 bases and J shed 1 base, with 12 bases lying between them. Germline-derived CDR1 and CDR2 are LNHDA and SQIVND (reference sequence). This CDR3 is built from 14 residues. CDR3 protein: CASSLQGVSYEQYF. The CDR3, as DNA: TGTGCCAGTAGTCTACAAGGGGTATCCTACGAGCAGTACTTC.

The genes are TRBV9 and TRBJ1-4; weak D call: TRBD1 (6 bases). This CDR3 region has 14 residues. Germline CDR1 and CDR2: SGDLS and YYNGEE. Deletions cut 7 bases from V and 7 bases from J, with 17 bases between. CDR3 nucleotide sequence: TGTGCCAGCGGCCCGACAGGATGGGGTGAAAAACTGTTTTTT. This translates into CASGPTGWGEKLFF.

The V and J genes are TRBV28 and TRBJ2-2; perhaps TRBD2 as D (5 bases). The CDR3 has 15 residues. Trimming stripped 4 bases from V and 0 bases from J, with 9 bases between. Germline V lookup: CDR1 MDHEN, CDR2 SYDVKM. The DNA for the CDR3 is TGTGCCAGCAGTTCTCCGGGGTCGAACACCGGGGAGCTGTTTTTT. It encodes CASSSPGSNTGELFF.

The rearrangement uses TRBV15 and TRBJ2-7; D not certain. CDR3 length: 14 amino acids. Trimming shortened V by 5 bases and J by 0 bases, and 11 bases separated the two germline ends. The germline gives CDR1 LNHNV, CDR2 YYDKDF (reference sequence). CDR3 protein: CATSPRWSSYEQYF. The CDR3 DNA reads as TGTGCCACCAGCCCGAGGTGGAGCTCCTACGAGCAGTACTTC.

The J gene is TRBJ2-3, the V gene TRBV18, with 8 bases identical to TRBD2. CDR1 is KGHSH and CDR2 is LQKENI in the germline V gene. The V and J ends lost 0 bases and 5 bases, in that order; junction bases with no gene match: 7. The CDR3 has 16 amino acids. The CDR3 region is CASSPPAGGQGDTQYF. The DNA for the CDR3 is TGTGCCAGCTCACCACCGGCGGGGGGCCAGGGAGATACGCAGTATTTT.

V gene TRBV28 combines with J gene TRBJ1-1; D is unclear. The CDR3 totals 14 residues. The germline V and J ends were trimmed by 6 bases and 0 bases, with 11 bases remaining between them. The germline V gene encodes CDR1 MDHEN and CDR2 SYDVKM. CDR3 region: CASSHRSVNTEAFF. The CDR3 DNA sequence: TGTGCCAGCAGCCATAGGTCGGTGAACACTGAAGCTTTCTTT.